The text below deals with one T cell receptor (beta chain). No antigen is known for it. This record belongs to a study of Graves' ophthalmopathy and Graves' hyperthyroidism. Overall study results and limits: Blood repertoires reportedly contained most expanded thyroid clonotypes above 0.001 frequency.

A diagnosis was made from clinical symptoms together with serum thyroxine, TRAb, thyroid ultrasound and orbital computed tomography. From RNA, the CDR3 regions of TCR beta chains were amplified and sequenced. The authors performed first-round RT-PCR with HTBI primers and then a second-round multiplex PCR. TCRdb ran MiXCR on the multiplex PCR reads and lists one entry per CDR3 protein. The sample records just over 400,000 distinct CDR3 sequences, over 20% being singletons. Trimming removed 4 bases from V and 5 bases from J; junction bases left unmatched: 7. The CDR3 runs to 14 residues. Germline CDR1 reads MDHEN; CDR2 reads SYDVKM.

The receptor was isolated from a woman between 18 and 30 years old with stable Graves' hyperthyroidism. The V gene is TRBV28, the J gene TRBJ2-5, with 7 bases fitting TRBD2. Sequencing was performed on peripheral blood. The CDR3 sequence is CASSSLAARETQYF. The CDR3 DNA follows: TGTGCCAGCAGTTCGCTAGCGGCCCGGGAGACCCAGTACTTC.